A selection of T cell receptor beta chains follows, all from one sample in a study of shared clonotypes between healthy human individuals. TCRdb's table, derived via immunoSEQ multiplex PCR, lists solely in-frame clones and lacks some. The data contain 2 million to 3 million clones, roughly 93% of them singletons. The sample was naive CD4+ T cells from PBMCs. The receptors were gathered from a man younger than 35 in good health. Some clones in this sample may be carry-over from other donors' samples. Each CDR3 is given without its conserved first and last residue. D genes are given only for firm matches. Clone size is shown for a subset of rows, as once, few, many or a class of expanded clone.

CDR3,J,V,D,size
ASSATGEGPQH,TRBJ1-5,TRBV2,-,once
ASSVLVSSYNEQF,TRBJ2-1,TRBV25-1,-,-
ASSLAGTGTYEQY,TRBJ2-7,TRBV28,TRBD1,-
ASRLGGLANTGELF,TRBJ2-2,TRBV7-3,-,-
ASSLTLTGLETQY,TRBJ2-5,TRBV5-1,TRBD1,once
ASSIRGRAPGELF,TRBJ2-2,TRBV19,TRBD2,-
ASSPLGNNEQF,TRBJ2-1,TRBV28,-,-
GRAYNEQF,TRBJ2-1,TRBV1,-,-
AWTRGQASGNTIY,TRBJ1-3,TRBV30,-,-
ASSLELGGSNYGYT,TRBJ1-2,TRBV5-6,-,once
ASSQTSGKPGGELF,TRBJ2-2,TRBV9,TRBD2,-
ASSLTGGTLLADEQY,TRBJ2-7,TRBV5-1,TRBD2,once
ASSWASRDNEQF,TRBJ2-1,TRBV5-1,-,-
ASSPYTGAGDTDTQY,TRBJ2-3,TRBV28,TRBD2,-
ASHWQVGELF,TRBJ2-2,TRBV18,-,-
ASSLTSGRDTQY,TRBJ2-3,TRBV27,TRBD2,once
ASSPPGTGGAGSGGYT,TRBJ1-2,TRBV18,TRBD1,-
ASSVGGTSSYNEQF,TRBJ2-1,TRBV9,TRBD2,once
ASSVRDRGYNEQF,TRBJ2-1,TRBV6-1,TRBD1,once
ASSYVGTSAEQF,TRBJ2-1,TRBV6-5,TRBD2,-
ASSLLGETQY,TRBJ2-5,TRBV7-7,-,few
ATRGGPEQY,TRBJ2-7,TRBV15,TRBD2,-